Here is one T cell receptor (beta chain) with its context. These data come from a study of PD-L1 blockade in urothelial cancer. The protocol was immunoSEQ multiplex PCR, while the TCRdb copy is restricted to in-frame clones and leaves out a portion. The data contain 75,000 to 95,000 clones, roughly 90% of them singletons. Indicated time point: peripheral blood 6 weeks after treatment start. Germline CDR1 and CDR2: MGHRA and YSYEKL. Trimming removed 0 bases at V and 2 bases at J, with 8 bases between. The length of the CDR3 is 14 residues. This receptor was obtained from a woman older than 75 with urothelial cancer. The input for sequencing was PBMCs, taken around atezolizumab (anti-PD-L1) treatment. The chain is built from TRBV4-1 and TRBJ2-7; D ambiguous. The CDR3 spells CASSQDPGAYEQYF. Written as DNA, the CDR3 is TGCGCCAGCAGCCAAGATCCCGGTGCCTACGAGCAGTACTTC.